This T cell receptor beta chain was recovered during a study of Ad26.COV2.S vaccination and SARS-CoV-2 variants. About the study: In the COV1001 trial, the donor was in the Ad26.COV2.S arm. Findings and limits, study-wide: Vaccine recipients showed a spike-specific TCR breadth that was higher than in placebo recipients. Reportedly, after vaccination the spike-specific CD8+ and CD4+ T cell responses displayed substantial breadth.

As for treatment: some 20 received Ad26.COV2.S at low or high dose, single or two shots; several received placebo; per-sample allocation not given. Sampling took place 63 days after the first vaccine or placebo injection. On this clone: Its antigen is not known.

CDR3 size: 12 residues. Trimming shortened V by 2 bases and J by 5 bases, and 6 bases separated the two germline ends. Germline V gives CDR1 SGHTS, CDR2 YDEGEE. Clones were sequenced by immunoSEQ multiplex PCR, and TCRdb holds only the in-frame ones, with some missing. The data contain 300,000 to 400,000 clones, 65% to 90% of them seen just once; the ten biggest clones take up roughly 10%. The material was peripheral blood, obtained in a trial of Ad26.COV2.S vaccine versus placebo. This chain joins TRBV5-8 and TRBJ2-3; D may be TRBD2 (6 bases). This sequence originates from a person between 18 and 59 years old who received the Ad26.COV2.S COVID-19 vaccine or a placebo. CDR3 bases: TGTGCCAGCAGCTTCGGGGGAGATACGCAGTATTTT. Its protein product is CASSFGGDTQYF.